A single sample gave rise to the 18 T cell receptor beta chains below, sequenced in a study of blood T cell repertoires in COVID-19. The data were produced by immunoSEQ multiplex PCR, yet TCRdb's version contains in-frame clones alone and is incomplete. The sample carries 95,000 to 110,000 clones, approximately 88% recorded once. Source material: peripheral blood. The receptors here all came from a man in his forties or fifties with active or convalescent COVID-19.

The chain uses TRBV7-9 and TRBJ2-7; TRBD1 matches at 9 bases. The CDR3 length is 14 residues. CDR1 and CDR2 (germline): SEHNR, FQNEAQ (reference sequence). V shed 3 bases and J 5 bases; nucleotides not matched to a gene: 5. In nucleotides, the CDR3 is TGTGCCAGCAGCTTCGGACAGGGGAACAACGAGCAGTACTTC. Translation gives CASSFGQGNNEQYF.

The DNA for the CDR3 is TGCGCCAGCAGCTTGACAGGCGCCTATGGCTACACCTTC. This encodes CASSLTGAYGYTF. The chain couples TRBV5-1 to TRBJ1-2; D might be TRBD1 (5 bases). The germline V and J ends were trimmed by 1 base and 4 bases, with 8 bases remaining between them. This CDR3 contains 13 residues. The V gene's germline CDR1 is SGHRS and CDR2 YFSETQ.

The chain carries TRBV28 and TRBJ1-5, with TRBD1 matching over 7 bases. The germline CDR1 and CDR2 sequences are MDHEN and SYDVKM. The trim removed 6 bases at V and 5 bases at J, leaving 10 bases unmatched. This CDR3 spans 15 amino acids. The CDR3 region is CASSPRSGGYQPQHF. CDR3 bases: TGTGCCAGCAGCCCCCGGTCAGGGGGATATCAGCCCCAGCATTTT.

V usage is TRBV5-5 and J usage is TRBJ1-6, with TRBD1 matching 7 bases. Germline values: CDR1 SGHKS, CDR2 YYEKEE (reference sequence). V gave up 7 bases and J gave up 2 bases; unmatched junction bases: 9. This CDR3 has 16 residues. Here the CDR3 reads CASGIRGGPYNSPLHF. CDR3 sequence (DNA): TGTGCCAGCGGCATCCGAGGGGGCCCCTATAATTCACCCCTCCACTTT.

This clone has a single count. The genes are TRBV28 and TRBJ1-4, with unresolved D. CDR3 length equals 17 residues. Trimming took 5 bases from V and 0 from J, leaving 16 bases between them. Germline V lookup: CDR1 MDHEN, CDR2 SYDVKM. This CDR3 reads CASSLGPARSTNEKLFF. The CDR3 nucleotides read TGTGCCAGCAGTCTAGGTCCCGCTAGATCAACTAATGAAAAACTGTTTTTT. The full variable domain, rest sourced from reference TRBV28 and TRBJ1-4, is DVKVTQSSRYLVKRTGEKVFLECVQDMDHENMFWYRQDPGLGLRLIYFSYDVKMKEKGDIPEGYSVSREKKERFSLILESASTNQTSMYLCASSLGPARSTNEKLFFGSGTQLSVL.

V gene TRBV27 combines with J gene TRBJ2-3, with 7 positions matching TRBD2. Germline V CDR1 and CDR2: MNHEY, SMNVEV (reference sequence). J gave up 3 bases and V 5 bases, and 11 bases lay outside the gene matches. The CDR3 runs 16 residues. CDR3: CASSGLSGGSTDTQYF. The CDR3 region has the DNA TGTGCCAGCAGTGGCTTGTCGGGAGGAAGTACAGATACGCAGTATTTT.

V gene TRBV7-2 combines with J gene TRBJ2-1; D perhaps matches TRBD1 (5 bases). V shed 8 bases and J shed 4 bases, with 12 bases lying between them. Per the germline V gene, CDR1 is SGHTA and CDR2 is FQGNSA. The CDR3 is 13 amino acids. The CDR3 region has the DNA TGTGCCAGCCGTCAGGGTGGATACAATGAGCAGTTCTTC. It encodes CASRQGGYNEQFF.

This clone was detected only once. The V call is TRBV30, the J call TRBJ1-2; D possibly corresponds to TRBD1 (5 bases). Trimming pared 0 bases from V and 4 bases from J, leaving 12 bases between. The CDR3 runs to 14 residues. Germline V lookup: CDR1 GTSNPN, CDR2 SVGIG (reference sequence). CDR3 DNA sequence: TGTGCCTGGAGTGTGCGGGACGGTACCTATGGCTACACCTTC. It specifies CAWSVRDGTYGYTF.

The chain is built from TRBV5-1 and TRBJ2-5; the match to TRBD2 covers 8 bases. Trimming cost V 4 bases and J 4 bases; bases outside gene matches: 12. CDR3 length equals 16 residues. From germline, CDR1 is SGHRS and CDR2 YFSETQ. CDR3 amino acids: CASSRLTGGRGETQYF. In DNA, the CDR3 is TGCGCCAGCAGCCGTCTTACGGGAGGGCGGGGAGAGACCCAGTACTTC.

The chain is built from TRBV2 and TRBJ2-7; TRBD1 matches 11 bases. V shed 2 bases and J 0 bases; nucleotides not matched to a gene: 15. CDR3 length equals 20 residues. Germline V gene data show CDR1 as SNHLY and CDR2 as FYNNEI. Here the CDR3 reads CASSENKGGTGTGGSYEQYF. Here the CDR3 DNA reads TGTGCCAGCAGTGAAAACAAGGGGGGGACCGGGACAGGGGGCTCCTACGAGCAGTACTTC. The full variable domain, with the rest looked up from reference TRBV2 and TRBJ2-7, is EPEVTQTPSHQVTQMGQEVILRCVPISNHLYFYWYRQILGQKVEFLVSFYNNEISEKSEIFDDQFSVERPDGSNFTLKIRSTKLEDSAMYFCASSENKGGTGTGGSYEQYFGPGTRLTVT.

The chain links TRBV4-3 to TRBJ2-3; 8 positions match TRBD2. Germline values: CDR1 LGHNA, CDR2 YSLEER. V was clipped by 0 bases and J by 3 bases; unmatched bases: 8. The CDR3 totals 17 residues. In DNA form, the CDR3 reads TGCGCCAGCAGCCAAGACCCTCCTTTAGCGGGAACAGATACGCAGTATTTT. Translated, it gives CASSQDPPLAGTDTQYF.

This rearrangement joins TRBV10-3 to TRBJ1-2; tentative D call: TRBD1 (5 bases). The germline CDR1 and CDR2 sequences are ENHRY and SYGVKD. V dropped 5 bases and J dropped 8 bases, with 18 bases sitting between them. This CDR3 is 14 amino acids long. The CDR3 loop is CAISPPDQGGGYTF. DNA for the CDR3: TGTGCCATCAGTCCCCCGGACCAGGGTGGAGGCTACACCTTC.

The chain uses TRBV11-2 and TRBJ2-1; 9 nucleotides align to TRBD2. Trimming at V came to 1 base and at J to 3 bases, leaving 4 bases not matched to a gene. Germline V gene sequence: CDR1 SGHAT, CDR2 FQNNGV. The CDR3 is 16 amino acids. DNA of the CDR3: TGTGCCAGCAGCTTAGGCGGGAGGGCCTTCTACAATGAGCAGTTCTTC. Translated: CASSLGGRAFYNEQFF.

V is TRBV2 and J is TRBJ2-2, with TRBD2 matching over 13 bases. The ends lost 8 bases at V and 2 bases at J; junction bases unmatched: 2. This CDR3 is built from 15 residues. Germline CDR1 SNHLY, CDR2 FYNNEI. CDR3 DNA sequence: TGTGCCAGCGGGACTAGCGGGATTAACACCGGGGAGCTGTTTTTT. Protein sequence: CASGTSGINTGELFF.

The genes are TRBV28 and TRBJ1-5, with 9 bases identical to TRBD1. This CDR3 region has 16 residues. V lost 6 bases and J lost 4; bases outside the gene matches: 10. Germline-derived CDR1 and CDR2 are MDHEN and SYDVKM. CDR3 sequence: CASSQRTGVRNQPQHF. In DNA form, the CDR3 reads TGTGCCAGCAGCCAAAGGACAGGGGTTCGGAATCAGCCCCAGCATTTT.

This clone appeared a single time. V and J are TRBV28 and TRBJ2-5; 9 bases align to TRBD2. Losses at the gene ends were 5 bases for V and 7 bases for J; bases not matched to a gene: 8. Germline V gene sequence: CDR1 MDHEN, CDR2 SYDVKM. The CDR3 length is 14 residues. CDR3 region: CASSILRREGTQYF. DNA for the CDR3: TGTGCCAGCAGTATCCTCCGGCGGGAGGGGACCCAGTACTTC.

In this sample, this clone turned up once. This chain joins TRBV27 and TRBJ2-1; 11 bases map to TRBD2. Germline lookup yields CDR1 MNHEY and CDR2 SMNVEV (reference sequence). With 0 bases clipped from V and 6 bases from J, the junction kept 1 base outside the gene matches. This CDR3 has 15 residues. The CDR3 region is CASSLSSGRANEQFF. In nucleotides, the CDR3 is TGTGCCAGCAGTTTATCTAGCGGGAGGGCCAATGAGCAGTTCTTC.

The chain recombines TRBV24-1 with TRBJ2-7; D is perhaps TRBD1 (6 bases). The CDR3 extends over 13 amino acids. Trimming stripped 3 bases from V and 5 bases from J, with 10 bases between. Germline assignment: CDR1 KGHDR and CDR2 SFDVKD. The CDR3 bases are TGTGCCACCAGTGATATACAGGGTGACGAGCAGTACTTC. The encoded protein is CATSDIQGDEQYF.